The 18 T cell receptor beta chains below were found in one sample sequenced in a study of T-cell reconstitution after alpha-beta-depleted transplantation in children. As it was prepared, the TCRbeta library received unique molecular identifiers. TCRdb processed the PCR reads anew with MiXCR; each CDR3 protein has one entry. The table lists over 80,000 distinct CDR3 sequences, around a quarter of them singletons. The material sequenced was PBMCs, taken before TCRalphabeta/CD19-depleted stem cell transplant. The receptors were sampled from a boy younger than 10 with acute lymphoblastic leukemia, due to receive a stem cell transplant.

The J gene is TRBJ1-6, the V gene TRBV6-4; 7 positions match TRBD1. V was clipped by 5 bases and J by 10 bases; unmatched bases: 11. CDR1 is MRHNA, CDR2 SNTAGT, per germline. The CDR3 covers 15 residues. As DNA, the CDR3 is TGTGCCAGCAGTCCGACAGGGAGTGTTGGATCACCCCTCCACTTT. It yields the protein CASSPTGSVGSPLHF.

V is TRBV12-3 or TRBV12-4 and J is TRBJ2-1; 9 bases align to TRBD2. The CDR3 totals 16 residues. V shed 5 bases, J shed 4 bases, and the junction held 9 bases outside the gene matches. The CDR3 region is CASSHRLADTYNEQFF. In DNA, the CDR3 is TGTGCCAGCAGTCATCGACTAGCGGATACGTACAATGAGCAGTTCTTC.

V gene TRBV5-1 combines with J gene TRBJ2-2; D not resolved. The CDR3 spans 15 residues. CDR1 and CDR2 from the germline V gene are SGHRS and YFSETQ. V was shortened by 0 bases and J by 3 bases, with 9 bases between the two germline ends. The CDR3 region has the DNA TGCGCCAGCAGCTTGGACTGGGATGACACCGGGGAGCTGTTTTTT. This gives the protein CASSLDWDDTGELFF.

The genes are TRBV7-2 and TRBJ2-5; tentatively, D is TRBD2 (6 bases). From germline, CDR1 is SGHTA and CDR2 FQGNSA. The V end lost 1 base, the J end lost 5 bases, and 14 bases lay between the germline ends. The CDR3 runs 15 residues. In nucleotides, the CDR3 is TGTGCCAGCAGCTTAGTTATAGGGGCGGGGGAGACCCAGTACTTC. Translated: CASSLVIGAGETQYF.

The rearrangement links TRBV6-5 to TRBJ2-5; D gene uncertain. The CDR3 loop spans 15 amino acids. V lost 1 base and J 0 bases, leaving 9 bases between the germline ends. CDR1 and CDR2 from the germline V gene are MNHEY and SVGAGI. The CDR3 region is CASSYLSGNQETQYF. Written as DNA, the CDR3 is TGTGCCAGCAGTTACTTGTCCGGCAACCAAGAGACCCAGTACTTC.

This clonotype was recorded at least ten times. CDR3 sequence reads: CSVVRQTRGEQFF. DNA for the CDR3: TGCAGCGTTGTCCGACAGACTCGGGGTGAGCAGTTCTTC. The rearrangement links TRBV29-1 to TRBJ2-1; possibly TRBD1 or TRBD2 for D (5 bases each). The CDR3 sequence is 13 residues long. Germline V lookup: CDR1 SQVTM, CDR2 ANQGSEA. V was cut by 4 bases and J by 9 bases, with 16 bases left in between.

The CDR3 sequence is CATRREGRYNEQFF. Here the CDR3 DNA reads TGTGCCACCCGCCGGGAGGGGCGCTACAATGAGCAGTTCTTC. This chain connects TRBV6-1 to TRBJ2-1; TRBD2 matches at 8 bases. Germline V CDR1 and CDR2: MNHNS, SASEGT. V lost 10 bases, J lost 3 bases, and 8 bases stayed unmatched. This CDR3 spans 14 amino acids.

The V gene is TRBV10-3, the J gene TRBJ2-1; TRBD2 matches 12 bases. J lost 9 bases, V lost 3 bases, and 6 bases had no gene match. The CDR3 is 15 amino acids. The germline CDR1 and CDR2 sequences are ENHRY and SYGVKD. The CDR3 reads CAISDLTSGRLEQFF. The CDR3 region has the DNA TGTGCCATCAGTGATCTGACTAGCGGGAGACTTGAGCAGTTCTTC.

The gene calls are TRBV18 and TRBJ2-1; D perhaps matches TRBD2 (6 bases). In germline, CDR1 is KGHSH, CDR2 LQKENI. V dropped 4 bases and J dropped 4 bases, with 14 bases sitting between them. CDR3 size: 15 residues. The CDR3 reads CASSRQGGEYNEQFF. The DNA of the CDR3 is TGTGCCAGCTCACGTCAGGGAGGAGAATACAATGAGCAGTTCTTC.

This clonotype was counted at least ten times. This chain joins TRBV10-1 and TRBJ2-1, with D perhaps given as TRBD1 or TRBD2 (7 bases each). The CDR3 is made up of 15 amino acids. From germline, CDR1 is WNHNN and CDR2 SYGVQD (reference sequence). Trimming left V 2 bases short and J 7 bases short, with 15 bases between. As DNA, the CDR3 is TGCGCCAGCAGTGAGCGGACAGGACTAGGGAATGAGCAGTTCTTC. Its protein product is CASSERTGLGNEQFF.

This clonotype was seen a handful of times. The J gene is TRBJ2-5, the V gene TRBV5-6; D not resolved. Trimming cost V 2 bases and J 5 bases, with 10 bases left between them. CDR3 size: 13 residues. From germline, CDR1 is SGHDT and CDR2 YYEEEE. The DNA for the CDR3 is TGTGCCAGCAGCTTAAGTCCCGGGGAGACCCAGTACTTC. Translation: CASSLSPGETQYF.

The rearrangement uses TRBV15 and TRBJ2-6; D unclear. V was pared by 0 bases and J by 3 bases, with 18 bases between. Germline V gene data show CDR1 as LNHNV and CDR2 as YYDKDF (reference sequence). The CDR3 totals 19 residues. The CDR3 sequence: CATSREPASEEGGANVLTF. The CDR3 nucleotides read TGTGCCACCAGCAGAGAACCCGCGAGCGAGGAAGGTGGGGCCAACGTCCTGACTTTC.

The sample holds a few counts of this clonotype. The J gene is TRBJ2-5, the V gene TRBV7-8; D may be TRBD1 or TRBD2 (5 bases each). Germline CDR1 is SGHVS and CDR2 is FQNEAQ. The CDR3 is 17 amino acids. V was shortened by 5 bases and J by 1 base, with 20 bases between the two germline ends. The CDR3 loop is CASSTYSGPSPQETQYF. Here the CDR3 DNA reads TGTGCCAGCAGCACCTATTCGGGACCGAGCCCCCAAGAGACCCAGTACTTC.

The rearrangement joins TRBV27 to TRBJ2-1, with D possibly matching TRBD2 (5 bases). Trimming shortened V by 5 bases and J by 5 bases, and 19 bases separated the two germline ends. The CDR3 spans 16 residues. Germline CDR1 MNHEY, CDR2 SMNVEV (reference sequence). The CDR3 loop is CASSPTRREKNNEQFF. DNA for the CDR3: TGTGCCAGCAGTCCCACTCGTCGGGAAAAAAACAATGAGCAGTTCTTC.

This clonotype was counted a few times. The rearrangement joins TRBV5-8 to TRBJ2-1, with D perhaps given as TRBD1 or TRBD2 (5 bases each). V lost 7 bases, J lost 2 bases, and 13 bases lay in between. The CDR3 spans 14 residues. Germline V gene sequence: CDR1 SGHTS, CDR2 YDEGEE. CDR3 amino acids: CASSVRDAYNEQFF. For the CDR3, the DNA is TGTGCCAGCTCCGTGAGGGACGCCTACAATGAGCAGTTCTTC.

CDR3 DNA: TGTGCCAGCACCACGGAGGGGTCATACAATGAGCAGTTCTTC. Translation: CASTTEGSYNEQFF. This rearrangement joins TRBV5-4 to TRBJ2-1, with TRBD2 as a possible D gene (6 bases). This CDR3 spans 14 amino acids. Germline loops: CDR1 SGHNT, CDR2 YYREEE (reference sequence). Trimming cost V 6 bases and J 4 bases, with 14 bases left between them.

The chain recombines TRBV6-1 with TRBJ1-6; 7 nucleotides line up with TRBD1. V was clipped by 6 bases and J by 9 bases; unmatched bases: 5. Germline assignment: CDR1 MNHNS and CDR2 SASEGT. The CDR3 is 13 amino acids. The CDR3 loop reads CASSQGTASPLHF. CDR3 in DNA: TGTGCCAGCAGCCAGGGGACAGCTTCACCCCTCCACTTT.

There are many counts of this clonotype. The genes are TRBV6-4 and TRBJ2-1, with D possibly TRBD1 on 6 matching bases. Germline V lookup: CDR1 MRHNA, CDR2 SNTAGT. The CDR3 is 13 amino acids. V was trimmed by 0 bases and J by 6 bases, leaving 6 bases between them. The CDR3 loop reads CASSDSDSNEQFF. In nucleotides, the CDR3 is TGTGCCAGCAGTGACTCGGACAGCAATGAGCAGTTCTTC.